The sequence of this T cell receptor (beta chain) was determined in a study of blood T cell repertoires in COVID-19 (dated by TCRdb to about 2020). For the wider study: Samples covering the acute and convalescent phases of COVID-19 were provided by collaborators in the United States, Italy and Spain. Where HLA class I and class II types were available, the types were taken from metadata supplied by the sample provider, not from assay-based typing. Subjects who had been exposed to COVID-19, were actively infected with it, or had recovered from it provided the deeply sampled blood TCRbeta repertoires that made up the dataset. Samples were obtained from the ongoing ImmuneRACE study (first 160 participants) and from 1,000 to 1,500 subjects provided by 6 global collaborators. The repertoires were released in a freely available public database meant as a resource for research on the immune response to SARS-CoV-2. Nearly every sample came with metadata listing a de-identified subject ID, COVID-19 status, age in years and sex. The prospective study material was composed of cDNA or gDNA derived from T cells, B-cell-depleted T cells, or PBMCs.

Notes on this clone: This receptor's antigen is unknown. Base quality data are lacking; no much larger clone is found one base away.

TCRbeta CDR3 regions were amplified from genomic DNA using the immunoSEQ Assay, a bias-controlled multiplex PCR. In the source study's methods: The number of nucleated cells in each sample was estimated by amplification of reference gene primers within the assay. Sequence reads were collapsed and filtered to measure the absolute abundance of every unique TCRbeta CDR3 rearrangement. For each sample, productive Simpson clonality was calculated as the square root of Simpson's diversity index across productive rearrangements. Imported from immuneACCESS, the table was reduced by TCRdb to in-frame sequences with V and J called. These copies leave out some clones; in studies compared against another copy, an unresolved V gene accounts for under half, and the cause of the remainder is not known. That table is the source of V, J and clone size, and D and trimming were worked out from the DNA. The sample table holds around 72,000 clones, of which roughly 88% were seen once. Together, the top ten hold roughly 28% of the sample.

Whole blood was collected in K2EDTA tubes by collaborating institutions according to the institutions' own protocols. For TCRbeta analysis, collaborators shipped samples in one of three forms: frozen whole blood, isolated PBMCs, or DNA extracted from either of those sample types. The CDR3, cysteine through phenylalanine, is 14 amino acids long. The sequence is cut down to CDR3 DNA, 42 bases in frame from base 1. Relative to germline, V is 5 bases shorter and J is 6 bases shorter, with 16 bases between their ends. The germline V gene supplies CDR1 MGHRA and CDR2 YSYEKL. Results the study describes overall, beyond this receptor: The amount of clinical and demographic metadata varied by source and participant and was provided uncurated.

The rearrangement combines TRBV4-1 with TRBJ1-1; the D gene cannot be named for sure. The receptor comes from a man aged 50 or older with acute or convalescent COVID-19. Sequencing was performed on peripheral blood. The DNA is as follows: TGCGCCAGCAGCTCCCAATGGAGGTCCGCTGAAGCTTTCTTT. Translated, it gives CASSSQWRSAEAFF.